This TCR beta chain was sequenced in a study of Ad26.COV2.S vaccination and SARS-CoV-2 variants. Overall study findings and caveats: In vaccinated individuals, spike-specific CD8+ and CD4+ T cell responses reportedly displayed substantial breadth. Non-spike TCR breadth did not differ much between vaccine and placebo recipients.

The CDR3 runs 11 residues. The V gene's germline CDR1 is DFQATT and CDR2 SNEGSKA (reference sequence). Trimming took 0 bases from V and 6 from J, leaving 5 bases between them. On this clone itself: Antigen specificity is unknown.

Only in-frame clones appear in the TCRdb table, and some are missing; sequencing was by immunoSEQ multiplex PCR. The sample gives approximately 400,000 clones, under 95% of which show up once; about 3.9% is in the top ten. This material consisted of peripheral blood, taken after recovery from COVID-19. The rearrangement joins TRBV20-1 to TRBJ1-1; D remains ambiguous. The clonotype originates from a human donor who had recovered from COVID-19. For the CDR3, the DNA is TGCAGTGCTAGAGATCGGTCTGAAGCTTTCTTT. Translating gives CSARDRSEAFF.